The 5 T cell receptor beta chains reported below all come from one sample, sequenced in a study of cytomegalovirus exposure and HLA in healthy donors. Primers: 60 Vbeta forward and 13 Jbeta reverse. Some clones are missing from TCRdb's copy, which holds only in-frame ones; the method was immunoSEQ multiplex PCR. The table records 200,000 to 250,000 clones, over 65% of them present only once. The sample was PBMCs. Receptors were obtained from a human donor in good health.

This sequence joins TRBV4-1 and TRBJ2-7; D is perhaps TRBD2 (6 bases). V lost 3 bases and J lost 4, with 16 bases in between. CDR1 is MGHRA and CDR2 is YSYEKL in the germline V gene. This CDR3 contains 15 residues. The CDR3 loop reads CASSQPGLPPYEQYF. In nucleotides, the CDR3 is TGCGCCAGCAGCCAGCCGGGACTCCCCCCTTACGAGCAGTACTTC.

The chain recombines TRBV6-5 with TRBJ1-2, with D tentatively TRBD1 (5 bases). Germline-derived CDR1 and CDR2 are MNHEY and SVGAGI. This CDR3 has 15 amino acids. V lost 0 bases and J 7 bases, leaving 15 bases between the germline ends. CDR3 DNA sequence: TGTGCCAGCAGTTACTCGATCTCAGGGAAGTCTGGCTACACCTTC. It is translated as CASSYSISGKSGYTF.

The chain is built from TRBV10-3 and TRBJ2-5; 7 bases are shared with TRBD2. The CDR3 runs 16 residues. Trimming at V came to 0 bases and at J to 1 base, leaving 5 bases not matched to a gene. Germline loops: CDR1 ENHRY, CDR2 SYGVKD. The CDR3, as DNA: TGTGCCATCAGTGAGTCAGGGCCTAGCGGCCAAGAGACCCAGTACTTC. It specifies CAISESGPSGQETQYF.

This chain links TRBV2 with TRBJ1-5; tentative D call: TRBD1 (5 bases). Trimming pared 7 bases from V and 7 bases from J, leaving 11 bases between. This CDR3 comprises 12 residues. Germline V gives CDR1 SNHLY, CDR2 FYNNEI. CDR3 loop: CASNGGGQPQHF. CDR3 nucleotides: TGTGCCAGCAACGGGGGGGGGCAGCCCCAGCATTTT.

The J gene is TRBJ2-3, the V gene TRBV4-1; D is possibly TRBD2 (5 bases). The CDR3 spans 15 residues. Trimming removed 0 bases at V and 2 bases at J, with 9 bases between. The germline gives CDR1 MGHRA, CDR2 YSYEKL. The CDR3 sequence: CASSQDSVDTDTQYF. The DNA of the CDR3 is TGCGCCAGCAGCCAAGATAGCGTAGACACAGATACGCAGTATTTT.